What follows are 26 T cell receptor beta chains derived from one specimen sequenced in a study of spatial heterogeneity in lung cancer. A single record per CDR3 protein comes from TCRdb applying MiXCR to the 5' RACE reads. There are about 36,000 distinct CDR3 sequences in the sample; approximately 7.5% occur only once, and 9.4% lies in the top ten. As for time point: blood at routine non-recurrence follow-up after resection. Material: PBMCs, obtained at follow-up. All receptors derive from a male donor with early-stage non-small cell lung cancer.

The chain couples TRBV14 to TRBJ1-1; the D gene is possibly TRBD1 (6 bases). Between the trimmed V and J ends, which lost 7 bases and 5 bases, there was a span of 17 bases. CDR3 length equals 14 residues. Per germline, CDR1 SGHDN and CDR2 FVKESK. Here the CDR3 reads CASKSGQSWTEAFF. CDR3 bases: TGTGCCAGCAAATCTGGACAGAGCTGGACTGAAGCTTTCTTT.

This clonotype was counted ten times or more. V usage is TRBV7-6 and J usage is TRBJ2-1; 13 nucleotides line up with TRBD2. The CDR3 runs 19 residues. The germline V gene has CDR1 SGHVS and CDR2 FNYEAQ. With V trimmed by 5 bases and J by 2 bases, 12 bases remained unmatched. This CDR3 is CASSPLGALAGGAYNEQFF. DNA of the CDR3: TGTGCCAGCAGCCCCCTAGGGGCACTAGCGGGGGGGGCCTACAATGAGCAGTTCTTC. The variable domain in full, with the rest retrieved from reference TRBV7-6 and TRBJ2-1, is GAGVSQSPRYKVTKRGQDVALRCDPISGHVSLYWYRQALGQGPEFLTYFNYEAQQDKSGLPNDRFSAERPEGSISTLTIQRTEQRDSAMYRCASSPLGALAGGAYNEQFFGPGTRLTVL.

This CDR3 is CASSLLGDTEAFF. The DNA for the CDR3 is TGTGCCAGCAGCTTATTGGGGGACACTGAAGCTTTCTTT. The genes are TRBV7-6 and TRBJ1-1, with a tentative D call TRBD1 (5 bases). Germline CDR1 is SGHVS and CDR2 is FNYEAQ. With 2 bases removed from V and 3 bases from J, the gap between germline ends came to 7 bases. The CDR3 has 13 residues.

This clonotype showed up many times. The chain recombines TRBV19 with TRBJ1-5, with TRBD1 identical over 8 bases. V shed 3 bases and J 9 bases; nucleotides not matched to a gene: 7. This CDR3 has 14 amino acids. Germline CDR1 LNHDA, CDR2 SQIVND (reference sequence). CDR3 in DNA: TGTGCCAGTAGTATGACAGGGGCCCAGAGGCCCCAGCATTTT. It encodes CASSMTGAQRPQHF.

This clonotype was detected ten times or more. The chain employs TRBV19 and TRBJ1-1; weak D call: TRBD1 (5 bases). V was trimmed by 7 bases and J by 5 bases, leaving 17 bases between them. The germline CDR1 and CDR2 sequences are LNHDA and SQIVND (reference sequence). This CDR3 is built from 14 residues. The DNA for the CDR3 is TGTGCCAGTACCACGCTGCAGTGGGGGACTGAAGCTTTCTTT. Translated, it gives CASTTLQWGTEAFF.

This clonotype has at least ten counts. The chain has TRBV30 and TRBJ2-6; 9 positions match TRBD1. This CDR3 spans 17 amino acids. The germline gives CDR1 GTSNPN, CDR2 SVGIG (reference sequence). The V segment lost 1 base and the J segment 0 bases; nucleotides outside the gene matches: 4. CDR3 region: CAWSAGTGTSGANVLTF. As DNA, the CDR3 is TGTGCCTGGAGTGCCGGGACAGGGACCTCTGGGGCCAACGTCCTGACTTTC.

Many counts were recorded for this clonotype. The chain employs TRBV18 and TRBJ1-1; TRBD1 is a possible D gene (5 bases). V gave up 5 bases and J gave up 4 bases, with 20 bases separating them. Germline V gene data show CDR1 as KGHSH and CDR2 as LQKENI. The length of the CDR3 is 16 residues. This chain's CDR3 is CASSRGTDPRSTEAFF. For the CDR3, the DNA is TGTGCCAGCTCAAGAGGGACGGACCCCAGGAGCACTGAAGCTTTCTTT.

This clonotype was seen many times. The V and J genes are TRBV9 and TRBJ2-5, with TRBD2 identical over 12 bases. V lost 3 bases to trimming and J lost 4 bases; unmatched junction nucleotides: 4. Germline V lookup: CDR1 SGDLS, CDR2 YYNGEE. The CDR3 runs to 15 residues. In DNA, the CDR3 is TGTGCCAGCAGCGAGACTAGCGGGGGATTAGAGACCCAGTACTTC. Translated: CASSETSGGLETQYF.

This clonotype was counted ten times or more. The chain has TRBV29-1 and TRBJ1-1; D gene unclear. The CDR3 is 13 amino acids. Looked up from germline, CDR1 is SQVTM and CDR2 is ANQGSEA. With 3 bases removed from V and 0 bases from J, the gap between germline ends came to 8 bases. The CDR3 is CSVDAHMNTEAFF. The CDR3 DNA is TGCAGCGTTGATGCTCACATGAACACTGAAGCTTTCTTT.

By proportion, this clonotype is medium-sized. J is TRBJ2-7 and V is TRBV19; 7 bases are shared with TRBD1. Germline V lookup: CDR1 LNHDA, CDR2 SQIVND (reference sequence). This CDR3 contains 13 residues. V was clipped by 6 bases and J by 5 bases; unmatched bases: 7. The CDR3 nucleotides are TGTGCCAGTAGCCTGACAGGGTTCCACGAGCAGTACTTC. It is translated as CASSLTGFHEQYF.

This clonotype was observed at least ten times. CDR3 nucleotides: TGTGCCAGCAGCCACAGGGGCGAGCAGTACTTC. Residues: CASSHRGEQYF. The J gene is TRBJ2-7, the V gene TRBV12-3 or TRBV12-4; 7 bases align to TRBD1. V shed 6 bases and J 6 bases; nucleotides not matched to a gene: 2. The CDR3 totals 11 residues.

In its sample, this clonotype was seen many times. The V and J genes are TRBV23-1 and TRBJ1-5; D is unresolved. Being an ORF, TRBV23-1 has a function that is uncertain. Trimming pared 9 bases from V and 2 bases from J, leaving 17 bases between. This CDR3 is 15 amino acids long. CDR3 sequence reads: CASLIGVLGNQPQHF. In DNA form, the CDR3 reads TGCGCCAGTTTGATCGGAGTCCTAGGCAATCAGCCCCAGCATTTT.

This clonotype has more than one count but fewer than ten. The CDR3 DNA is TGTGCCAGCAGCCCCTCAAACCGGGAGCTGTTTTTT. Encoded protein: CASSPSNRELFF. V gene TRBV3-1 combines with J gene TRBJ2-2; D is unresolved. The germline CDR1 and CDR2 sequences are LGHDT and YNNKEL (reference sequence). The CDR3 has 12 amino acids. V was clipped by 4 bases and J by 9 bases, with 9 bases between them.

This clonotype was observed at least ten times. The chain links TRBV6-5 to TRBJ2-3; D gene unclear. The V and J ends lost 6 bases and 6 bases respectively, with 10 bases between them. This CDR3 is built from 12 residues. Germline values: CDR1 MNHEY, CDR2 SVGAGI. As DNA, the CDR3 is TGTGCCAGCAGCCACTCGCCTGATACGCAGTATTTT. It specifies CASSHSPDTQYF.

This clonotype was observed at least ten times. The chain has TRBV27 and TRBJ2-1; 7 nucleotides line up with TRBD1. The ends lost 5 bases at V and 7 bases at J; junction bases unmatched: 5. The CDR3 consists of 13 residues. CDR1 is MNHEY and CDR2 is SMNVEV in the germline V gene (reference sequence). The DNA for the CDR3 is TGTGCCAGCAGTCGGACAGGACGGAATGAGCAGTTCTTC. As protein: CASSRTGRNEQFF.

The V call is TRBV10-3, the J call TRBJ2-1; D possibly corresponds to TRBD1 (6 bases). The CDR3 is made up of 14 amino acids. Between the trimmed V and J ends, which lost 6 bases and 3 bases, there was a span of 12 bases. Germline assignment: CDR1 ENHRY and CDR2 SYGVKD. CDR3 nucleotides: TGTGCCATCAGCCCCCGGGACAACTACAATGAGCAGTTCTTC. This encodes CAISPRDNYNEQFF.

This clonotype turned up a few times. The chain employs TRBV18 and TRBJ1-5; no clear D gene. In germline, CDR1 is KGHSH, CDR2 LQKENI. Trimming removed 3 bases at V and 7 bases at J, with 10 bases between. The CDR3 length is 13 residues. The CDR3 is CASSPTSSQPQHF. As DNA, the CDR3 is TGTGCCAGCTCACCGACATCGTCCCAGCCCCAGCATTTT.

This clonotype was found many times. The chain has TRBV20-1 and TRBJ2-7; D is possibly TRBD2 (6 bases). The CDR3 has 15 amino acids. V lost 0 bases to trimming and J lost 0 bases, with 12 bases between them. The germline V gene has CDR1 DFQATT and CDR2 SNEGSKA (reference sequence). CDR3 amino acids: CSARDPRGSSYEQYF. In DNA, the CDR3 is TGCAGTGCTAGAGACCCCCGGGGGAGCTCCTACGAGCAGTACTTC.

Many counts were recorded for this clonotype. The rearrangement uses TRBV6-1 and TRBJ1-3; D remains unclear. Germline-derived CDR1 and CDR2 are MNHNS and SASEGT. The CDR3 is 14 residues long. Trimming took off 3 bases at V and 1 base at J, with 7 bases between the two ends. CDR3 coding DNA: TGTGCCAGCAGTGAGATCGGTTCTGGAAACACCATATATTTT. Translated: CASSEIGSGNTIYF.

The table lists this clonotype with many counts. The chain uses TRBV7-3 and TRBJ2-3; tentative D call: TRBD2 (6 bases). CDR1 is SGHTA and CDR2 is FQGTGA in the germline V gene. V lost 0 bases to trimming and J lost 2 bases, with 9 bases between them. The CDR3 has 15 residues. The CDR3 DNA is TGTGCCAGCAGCTTAACGGGGACTCTCACAGATACGCAGTATTTT. Amino acids: CASSLTGTLTDTQYF. The full variable domain, rest sourced from reference TRBV7-3 and TRBJ2-3, is GAGVSQTPSNKVTEKGKYVELRCDPISGHTALYWYRQSLGQGPEFLIYFQGTGAADDSGLPNDRFFAVRPEGSVSTLKIQRTERGDSAVYLCASSLTGTLTDTQYFGPGTRLTVL.

This chain connects TRBV12-3 or TRBV12-4 to TRBJ1-1; no clear D. The CDR3 is made up of 12 amino acids. V was trimmed by 5 bases and J by 9 bases, leaving 13 bases between them. CDR3 loop: CASSPRLGQAFF. The CDR3 DNA follows: TGTGCCAGCAGTCCCCGCTTAGGGCAAGCTTTCTTT.

This clonotype was seen many times. The rearrangement uses TRBV3-1 and TRBJ1-6; D uncertain. The V and J ends lost 6 bases and 7 bases respectively, with 13 bases between them. Germline V lookup: CDR1 LGHDT, CDR2 YNNKEL (reference sequence). The CDR3 loop spans 14 amino acids. CDR3 region: CASSQRAGNSPLHF. The DNA for the CDR3 is TGTGCCAGCAGTCAAAGGGCAGGAAATTCACCCCTCCACTTT. Combining the CDR3 with reference TRBV3-1 and TRBJ1-6 gives the whole variable domain DTAVSQTPKYLVTQMGNDKSIKCEQNLGHDTMYWYKQDSKKFLKIMFSYNNKELIINETVPNRFSPKSPDKAHLNLHINSLELGDSAVYFCASSQRAGNSPLHFGNGTRLTVT.

V is TRBV20-1 and J is TRBJ2-3, with 11 bases fitting TRBD2. The CDR3 is made up of 16 amino acids. Unmatched junction bases numbered 12, after V lost 4 bases and J lost 6 bases. The V gene's germline CDR1 is DFQATT and CDR2 SNEGSKA (reference sequence). This CDR3 reads CSAKLAGALGKDTQYF. The DNA of the CDR3 is TGCAGTGCTAAACTAGCGGGGGCCCTGGGGAAGGATACGCAGTATTTT.

This clonotype was counted many times. V and J are TRBV7-9 and TRBJ1-6; 7 bases align to TRBD1. Germline-derived CDR1 and CDR2 are SEHNR and FQNEAQ (reference sequence). Unmatched junction bases numbered 11, after V lost 5 bases and J lost 10 bases. This CDR3 is 15 amino acids long. CDR3 residues: CASSPSGGLESPLHF. Here the CDR3 DNA reads TGTGCCAGCAGCCCATCAGGGGGGCTCGAATCACCCCTCCACTTT. Drawing the rest from reference TRBV7-9 and TRBJ1-6, the complete variable domain is DTGVSQNPRHKITKRGQNVTFRCDPISEHNRLYWYRQTLGQGPEFLTYFQNEAQLEKSRLLSDRFSAERPKGSFSTLEIQRTEQGDSAMYLCASSPSGGLESPLHFGNGTRLTVT.

This clonotype was detected ten times or more. The J gene is TRBJ1-6, the V gene TRBV20-1, with 9 bases aligning to TRBD1. The CDR3 covers 16 residues. V gave up 6 bases and J gave up 10 bases; unmatched junction bases: 16. Germline V CDR1 and CDR2: DFQATT, SNEGSKA (reference sequence). CDR3 protein: CSALPEWGQGGSPLHF. In nucleotides, the CDR3 is TGCAGTGCCCTACCCGAGTGGGGACAGGGAGGATCACCCCTCCACTTT.

This clonotype was recorded many times. This rearrangement joins TRBV5-4 to TRBJ2-1; TRBD1 agrees at 9 bases. Per germline, CDR1 SGHNT and CDR2 YYREEE (reference sequence). V gave up 3 bases and J gave up 2 bases; unmatched junction bases: 3. The CDR3 runs to 15 residues. The DNA for the CDR3 is TGTGCCAGCAGCTCACAGGGGGCCCCCTACAATGAGCAGTTCTTC. Residues: CASSSQGAPYNEQFF.